This TCR beta chain was recovered during a study of CD8+ T cells in alopecia areata. Across the study: Treatment of the treated patients consisted of oral tofacitinib, 5 to 10 mg twice daily.

After isolation, RNA underwent reverse transcription to generate cDNA as the sequencing template. TCRdb keeps only in-frame clones here, not all; method: immunoSEQ multiplex PCR. The sample includes over 120,000 clones, around three fifths seen only once; the top ten take around 6.6%. This clone was observed once. Its antigen is not known. General observations from the study: Affected lesional scalp, above all in alopecia totalis/universalis, was more clonal than normal scalp. Tissue-resident alphabeta T cells belonging to normal skin likewise get sequenced within scalp specimens.

This CDR3 region has 15 residues. V was cut by 3 bases and J by 0 bases, with 9 bases left in between. Germline CDR1 MNHNS, CDR2 SASEGT. Sequenced material: CD4+ T cells sorted from blood, taken at week 0. This TCR derives from a human donor with alopecia areata. The chain couples TRBV6-1 to TRBJ1-5; D is ambiguous. CDR3 protein: CASSEVYGSNQPQHF. In DNA form, the CDR3 reads TGTGCCAGCAGTGAGGTTTATGGTAGCAATCAGCCCCAGCATTTT.